This is a list of T cell receptor beta chains from one sample in a study of metastatic and nonmetastatic thyroid tumors. MiXCR re-clonotyped the PCR reads for TCRdb. The table includes fewer than 40,000 clones, about 32% detected once. Sequencing was carried out using tumor tissue. The receptors here all came from a female donor with papillary thyroid cancer or a benign thyroid nodule (not recorded which). Some clones in this sample may be carry-over from other donors' samples. Each CDR3 is given with its conserved first and last residue. The order of the fields is D gene, clone size, V gene, J gene, CDR3 protein, CDR3 DNA. The D gene is left open where the match is weak. Rows give clone size only sometimes, using once, few, many, or a class for an expanded clone.

d_call: -
clone_size: -
v_call: TRBV6-1
j_call: TRBJ2-2
cdr3_aa: CASSPTNKAAGELFF
cdr3_nt: TGTGCCAGCAGCCCTACAAATAAGGCTGCCGGGGAGCTGTTTTTT

d_call: -
clone_size: -
v_call: TRBV6-1
j_call: TRBJ1-3
cdr3_aa: CASSLRTRNENTIYF
cdr3_nt: TGTGCCAGCAGCCTACGGACCCGGAACGAAAACACCATATATTTT

d_call: TRBD1
clone_size: -
v_call: TRBV5-1
j_call: TRBJ2-1
cdr3_aa: CASSHPGQGYNEQFF
cdr3_nt: TGCGCCAGCAGCCACCCGGGACAGGGTTACAATGAGCAGTTCTTC

d_call: -
clone_size: -
v_call: TRBV6-1
j_call: TRBJ1-3
cdr3_aa: CASSETPGYSGNTIYF
cdr3_nt: TGTGCCAGCAGCGAAACGCCAGGGTACTCTGGAAACACCATATATTTT

d_call: TRBD1
clone_size: -
v_call: TRBV10-3
j_call: TRBJ2-3
cdr3_aa: CAISEWQGETDTQYF
cdr3_nt: TGTGCCATCAGTGAATGGCAGGGGGAGACAGATACGCAGTATTTT

d_call: -
clone_size: -
v_call: TRBV6-1
j_call: TRBJ2-2
cdr3_aa: CASSEGWGTGELFF
cdr3_nt: TGTGCCAGCAGTGAAGGATGGGGAACCGGGGAGCTGTTTTTT

d_call: -
clone_size: few
v_call: TRBV6-1
j_call: TRBJ1-6
cdr3_aa: CASMEDSPLHF
cdr3_nt: TGTGCCAGCATGGAAGATTCACCCCTCCACTTT

d_call: -
clone_size: -
v_call: TRBV6-1
j_call: TRBJ2-3
cdr3_aa: CASSRRGTSTDTQYF
cdr3_nt: TGTGCCAGCAGTCGTCGAGGTACCAGCACAGATACGCAGTATTTT

d_call: -
clone_size: few
v_call: TRBV19
j_call: TRBJ2-5
cdr3_aa: CASSMRQDLQETQYF
cdr3_nt: TGTGCCAGTAGTATGAGGCAGGACCTCCAAGAGACCCAGTACTTC

d_call: TRBD1
clone_size: -
v_call: TRBV18
j_call: TRBJ2-2
cdr3_aa: CASSGQGNTGELFF
cdr3_nt: TGTGCCAGCTCAGGACAGGGGAACACCGGGGAGCTGTTTTTT

d_call: -
clone_size: few
v_call: TRBV12-3/TRBV12-4
j_call: TRBJ2-2
cdr3_aa: CASTPSAGELFF
cdr3_nt: TGTGCCAGCACTCCTTCTGCCGGGGAGCTGTTTTTT

d_call: -
clone_size: -
v_call: TRBV11-2
j_call: TRBJ2-7
cdr3_aa: CASSLEGVSSYEQYF
cdr3_nt: TGTGCCAGCAGCTTAGAAGGGGTCAGCTCCTACGAGCAGTACTTC

d_call: -
clone_size: -
v_call: TRBV2
j_call: TRBJ2-1
cdr3_aa: CASKPAVDEQFF
cdr3_nt: TGTGCCAGCAAACCGGCCGTGGATGAGCAGTTCTTC

d_call: TRBD1
clone_size: -
v_call: TRBV6-1
j_call: TRBJ2-7
cdr3_aa: CASGRGLAYEQYF
cdr3_nt: TGTGCCAGTGGTAGGGGGCTGGCCTACGAGCAGTACTTC

d_call: -
clone_size: -
v_call: TRBV28
j_call: TRBJ1-1
cdr3_aa: CASKDRRLNTEAFF
cdr3_nt: TGTGCCAGCAAAGACAGAAGATTGAACACTGAAGCTTTCTTT

d_call: TRBD2
clone_size: -
v_call: TRBV15
j_call: TRBJ2-1
cdr3_aa: CATSRVETLGNLAGYGEQFF
cdr3_nt: TGTGCCACCAGCAGGGTTGAGACTTTGGGAAATCTAGCGGGTTACGGTGAGCAGTTCTTC

d_call: -
clone_size: -
v_call: TRBV3-1
j_call: TRBJ1-6
cdr3_aa: CASSPRVGNSPLHF
cdr3_nt: TGTGCCAGCAGCCCCAGGGTTGGGAATTCACCCCTCCACTTT

d_call: -
clone_size: -
v_call: TRBV12-3/TRBV12-4
j_call: TRBJ2-1
cdr3_aa: CASSYRDGLLNEQFF
cdr3_nt: TGTGCCAGCAGTTACCGGGACGGACTCCTTAATGAGCAGTTCTTC

d_call: TRBD1
clone_size: -
v_call: TRBV6-1
j_call: TRBJ1-1
cdr3_aa: CASSPNGQGRTEAFF
cdr3_nt: TGTGCCAGCAGTCCGAACGGACAGGGTCGCACTGAAGCTTTCTTT

d_call: -
clone_size: few
v_call: TRBV10-3
j_call: TRBJ1-5
cdr3_aa: CATRTGNSNQPQHF
cdr3_nt: TGTGCCACACGGACGGGCAATAGCAATCAGCCCCAGCATTTT

d_call: -
clone_size: few
v_call: TRBV2
j_call: TRBJ1-4
cdr3_aa: CASSVLGTTNEKLFF
cdr3_nt: TGTGCCAGCAGTGTTCTGGGGACAACTAATGAAAAACTGTTTTTT

d_call: TRBD2
clone_size: -
v_call: TRBV19
j_call: TRBJ2-1
cdr3_aa: CASSTWASGNNEQFF
cdr3_nt: TGTGCCAGTAGTACCTGGGCTAGCGGCAACAATGAGCAGTTCTTC

d_call: -
clone_size: few
v_call: TRBV6-1
j_call: TRBJ1-3
cdr3_aa: CASSRSPGNTIYF
cdr3_nt: TGTGCCAGCTCCAGATCGCCAGGAAACACCATATATTTT

d_call: -
clone_size: few
v_call: TRBV12-3/TRBV12-4
j_call: TRBJ1-5
cdr3_aa: CASSPGMSNQPQHF
cdr3_nt: TGTGCCAGCAGTCCCGGGATGTCCAATCAGCCCCAGCATTTT

d_call: -
clone_size: few
v_call: TRBV6-1
j_call: TRBJ2-7
cdr3_aa: CASSESPTVPYEQYF
cdr3_nt: TGTGCCAGCAGTGAATCGCCGACGGTCCCCTACGAGCAGTACTTC